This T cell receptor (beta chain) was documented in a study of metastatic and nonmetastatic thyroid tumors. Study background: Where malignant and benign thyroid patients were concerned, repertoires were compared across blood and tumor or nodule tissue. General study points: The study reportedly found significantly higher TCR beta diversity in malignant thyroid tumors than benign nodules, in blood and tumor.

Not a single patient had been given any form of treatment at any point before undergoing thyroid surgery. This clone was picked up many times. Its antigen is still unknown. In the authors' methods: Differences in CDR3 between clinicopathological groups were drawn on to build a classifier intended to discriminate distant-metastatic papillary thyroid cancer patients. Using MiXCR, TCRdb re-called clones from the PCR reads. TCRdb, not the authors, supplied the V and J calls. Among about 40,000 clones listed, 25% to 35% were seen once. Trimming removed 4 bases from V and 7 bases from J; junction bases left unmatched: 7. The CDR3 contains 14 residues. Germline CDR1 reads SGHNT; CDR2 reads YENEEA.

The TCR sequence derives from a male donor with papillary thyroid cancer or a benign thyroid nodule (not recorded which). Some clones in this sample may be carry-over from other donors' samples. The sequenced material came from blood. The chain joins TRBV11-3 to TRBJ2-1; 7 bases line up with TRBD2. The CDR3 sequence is CASSSAPSGNEQFF. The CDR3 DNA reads TGTGCCAGCAGCTCGGCCCCTAGCGGAAATGAGCAGTTCTTC.